A selection of T cell receptor beta chains follows, all from one sample in a study of identifying expanded T cells in peripheral blood. The protocol was immunoSEQ multiplex PCR, while the TCRdb copy is restricted to in-frame clones and leaves out a portion. Here the sample spans roughly 100,000 clones, approximately 88% being singletons. Sequencing was performed on blood. These receptors were collected from a person aged 18 to 75 in good health. Each CDR3 is given with its conserved first and last residue. Each record gives: D gene, J gene, V gene, clone size, CDR3 DNA, CDR3 protein. The D gene is left open where the match is weak. Clone sizes are given selectively: once, few, many, or a class where the clone is expanded.

- | TRBJ1-1 | TRBV5-4 | once | TGTGCCAGCAGCTTGGTCAGGGGTCGGGGCACTGAAGCTTTCTTT | CASSLVRGRGTEAFF
TRBD2 | TRBJ2-7 | TRBV7-8 | - | TGTGCCAGCAGCTTTGGGGACTACTCCTACGAGCAGTACTTC | CASSFGDYSYEQYF
- | TRBJ2-5 | TRBV5-1 | once | TGCGCCAGCAGTTTTCGACAGATTGGGGAGACCCAGTACTTC | CASSFRQIGETQYF
- | TRBJ1-1 | TRBV9 | once | TGTGCCAGCAGCGTAGTCGGACATCCGAACACTGAAGCTTTCTTT | CASSVVGHPNTEAFF
- | TRBJ2-2 | TRBV6-5 | - | TGTGCCAGCAGTAGGGGTGGAACCGGGGAGCTGTTTTTT | CASSRGGTGELFF
- | TRBJ1-1 | TRBV15 | - | TGTGCCACCAGCAGAGGCGGGGGGAGAAACACTGAAGCTTTCTTT | CATSRGGGRNTEAFF
- | TRBJ1-2 | TRBV5-4 | once | TGTGCCAGCAGGGCTACCCAGACCTATGGCTACACCTTC | CASRATQTYGYTF
- | TRBJ1-1 | TRBV19 | - | TGTGCCAGTAGTATTAAAGCTACGGTGGGCAGGGATGAAGCTTTCTTT | CASSIKATVGRDEAFF
- | TRBJ1-5 | TRBV6-5 | - | TGTGCCAGCAGTTACAGGACACCGCAAAGCAATCAGCCCCAGCATTTT | CASSYRTPQSNQPQHF
TRBD2 | TRBJ2-1 | TRBV4-2 | once | TGTGCCAGCAGCCAAGCCGGACTAGCCCTCAATGAGCAGTTCTTC | CASSQAGLALNEQFF
TRBD2 | TRBJ2-7 | TRBV18 | - | TGTGCCAGCTCACCAGACGGGAGGGTTACCTACGAGCAGTACTTC | CASSPDGRVTYEQYF
- | TRBJ1-2 | TRBV4-1 | - | TGCGCCAGCAGCCGAGATGGGTATTATGGCTACACCTTC | CASSRDGYYGYTF
- | TRBJ2-1 | TRBV18 | - | TGTGCCAGCTCACCACCGTCAGATAGCGGAGTATACAATGAGCAGTTCTTC | CASSPPSDSGVYNEQFF
- | TRBJ2-1 | TRBV29-1 | - | TGCAGCGTTCTTGCCAGGGTGGATTCCAATGAGCAGTTCTTC | CSVLARVDSNEQFF
- | TRBJ2-3 | TRBV20-1 | - | TGCAGTGCTAGGGGCGCGTATACGCAGTATTTT | CSARGAYTQYF
- | TRBJ2-5 | TRBV7-7 | - | TGTGCCAGCAGCTTCTCCAACCGAGAGACCCAGTACTTC | CASSFSNRETQYF
TRBD2 | TRBJ2-1 | TRBV29-1 | - | TGCAGCGTCCTCAAGTCCGCGGGAGGGTTTCTTGAGCAGTTCTTC | CSVLKSAGGFLEQFF
- | TRBJ1-3 | TRBV6-5 | - | TGTGCCAGCCGAGGGGCGGGGTGGAACACCATATATTTT | CASRGAGWNTIYF
- | TRBJ1-1 | TRBV18 | - | TGTGCCAGCTCACCGTCGGCCCCCGGGATGGCTTTCTTT | CASSPSAPGMAFF
- | TRBJ2-2 | TRBV19 | - | TGTGCCAGTAGTATTTTGGCACAGAGCACCGGGGAGCTGTTTTTT | CASSILAQSTGELFF
- | TRBJ2-3 | TRBV7-9 | - | TGTGCCAGCAGCTTAGCGGCGACAGATACGCAGTATTTT | CASSLAATDTQYF
TRBD1 | TRBJ2-1 | TRBV13 | - | TGTGCCAGCAGGGGTATTTTGGGCAGGGGGCCTTCCGGGTCCTACAATGAGCAGTTCTTC | CASRGILGRGPSGSYNEQFF
- | TRBJ2-7 | TRBV5-4 | - | TGTGCCAGCAGCCCCCCTCCGGGACTTGCGACGGGCGAGCAGTACTTC | CASSPPPGLATGEQYF
TRBD1 | TRBJ1-1 | TRBV27 | many | TGTGCCAGCAGCTCCGGGACAGGGGTCACGGGAGCTTTCTTT | CASSSGTGVTGAFF
TRBD1 | TRBJ2-5 | TRBV5-1 | - | TGCGCCAGCAGCTTGGCCGGGACAGGGGGGCAAGAGACCCAGTACTTC | CASSLAGTGGQETQYF
TRBD2 | TRBJ2-7 | TRBV7-9 | - | TGTGCCAGCAGCTTAGGGGGAGGGGACGAGCAGTACTTC | CASSLGGGDEQYF
TRBD2 | TRBJ2-5 | TRBV4-1 | once | TGCGCCAGTGACCCGGGGGGAGGAGAGACCCAGTACTTC | CASDPGGGETQYF
TRBD1 | TRBJ2-2 | TRBV27 | - | TGTGCCAGCAGTACCGGGACAGGAAGAAGGACCGGGGAGCTGTTTTTT | CASSTGTGRRTGELFF
TRBD2 | TRBJ2-2 | TRBV19 | - | TGTGCCAGTAGTTCCGGGACTAGTTTGAGGGAGCTGTTTTTT | CASSSGTSLRELFF
TRBD1 | TRBJ2-7 | TRBV5-1 | - | TGCGCCAGCAGCTTTGGGGACAGGAGCTCCTACGAGCAGTACTTC | CASSFGDRSSYEQYF
- | TRBJ1-2 | TRBV19 | few | TGTGCCAGTAGTATAAGCAGGGCAGATGGCTACACCTTC | CASSISRADGYTF
TRBD1 | TRBJ2-7 | TRBV7-8 | - | TGTGCCAGCAGCCGGGGACAGGCCCGAGAGGAGCAGTACTTC | CASSRGQAREEQYF
- | TRBJ2-5 | TRBV28 | - | TGTGCCAGCAGTTTATACAGGGCCGGAGAGACCCAGTACTTC | CASSLYRAGETQYF
- | TRBJ1-6 | TRBV10-3 | - | TGTGCCATCAGTGAGTCAAGGGGGGATTCACCCCTCCACTTT | CAISESRGDSPLHF
TRBD1 | TRBJ2-7 | TRBV9 | - | TGTGCCAGCAGCGTAGCTTACGACAGGGGGGGTTACGAGCAGTACTTC | CASSVAYDRGGYEQYF
TRBD1 | TRBJ1-5 | TRBV29-1 | - | TGCAGCGTAGCGGGACAGGGGGGGGATCAGCCCCAGCATTTT | CSVAGQGGDQPQHF
- | TRBJ2-7 | TRBV11-3 | - | TGTGCCAGCAGCCGTGGAGGGCCGGGGGAGCAGTACTTC | CASSRGGPGEQYF
TRBD1 | TRBJ1-5 | TRBV6-5 | - | TGTGCCAGCAGCCTAGACAGGGGACGAAATCAGCCCCAGCATTTT | CASSLDRGRNQPQHF
- | TRBJ2-1 | TRBV30 | - | TGTGCCTCTACAAACGGAGGGAGTATATTGCAGTTCTTC | CASTNGGSILQFF
- | TRBJ1-1 | TRBV4-2 | - | TGTGCCAGCAGCTTGCAGACAGGAAGGGACACTGAAGCTTTCTTT | CASSLQTGRDTEAFF
TRBD1 | TRBJ2-1 | TRBV19 | - | TGTGCCAGTAGTACTTGGGACAGTAATGAGCAGTTCTTC | CASSTWDSNEQFF
- | TRBJ2-5 | TRBV19 | - | TGTGCCAGTAGTACGACTAGTGTGGAGACCCAGTACTTC | CASSTTSVETQYF
- | TRBJ2-1 | TRBV21-1 | once | TGTGCCAGCAGCAACGCCTTGGTGCCAGGGCCCTCCAATGAGCAGTTCTTC | CASSNALVPGPSNEQFF
- | TRBJ1-2 | TRBV28 | - | TGTGCCAGCAGTTCCTTGGGTTATGGCTACACCTTC | CASSSLGYGYTF
- | TRBJ2-2 | TRBV21-1 | - | TGTGCCAGCAGCAAAGAAAGGACACCCGGGGAGCTGTTTTTT | CASSKERTPGELFF
- | TRBJ1-2 | TRBV7-9 | - | TGTGCCAGCAGCCCAGGTGTCAATTTAAGGAATGGCTACACCTTC | CASSPGVNLRNGYTF
- | TRBJ2-5 | TRBV10-3 | - | TGTGCCGTCGGGAGTCAGGAGACCCAGTACTTC | CAVGSQETQYF
- | TRBJ2-5 | TRBV18 | - | TGTGCCAGCTCACCCATTGCAGGCTCAGGGGTTTCGGTGACCCAGTACTTC | CASSPIAGSGVSVTQYF
- | TRBJ2-1 | TRBV5-1 | - | TGCGCCAGCAGCCGAACGGGGAGCTCCTACAATGAGCAGTTCTTC | CASSRTGSSYNEQFF
TRBD1 | TRBJ1-2 | TRBV4-1 | - | TGCGCCAGCAGCCAAGAGGCGGCGGACAGGGCCTATGGCTACACCTTC | CASSQEAADRAYGYTF
- | TRBJ1-1 | TRBV15 | - | TGTGCCACCAGGGTAGGGGAGAGAACTGAAGCTTTCTTT | CATRVGERTEAFF
- | TRBJ1-3 | TRBV4-1 | - | TGCGCCAGCAGCCAAGCGACAATAGGAAACACCATATATTTT | CASSQATIGNTIYF
- | TRBJ1-2 | TRBV5-8 | - | TGTGCCAGCAGCTTGGCAGGGAGTGTGAATGGCTACACCTTC | CASSLAGSVNGYTF